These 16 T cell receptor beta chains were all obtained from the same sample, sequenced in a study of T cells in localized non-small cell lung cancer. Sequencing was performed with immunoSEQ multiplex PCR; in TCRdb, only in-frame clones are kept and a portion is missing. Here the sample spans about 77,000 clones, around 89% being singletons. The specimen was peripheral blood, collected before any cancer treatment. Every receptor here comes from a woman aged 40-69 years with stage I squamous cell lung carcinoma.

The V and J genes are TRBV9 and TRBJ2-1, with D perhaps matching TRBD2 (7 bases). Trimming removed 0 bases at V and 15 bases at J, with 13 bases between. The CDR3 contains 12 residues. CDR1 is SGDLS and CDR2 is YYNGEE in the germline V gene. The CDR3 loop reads CASSVEGGNRFF. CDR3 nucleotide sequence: TGTGCCAGCAGCGTAGAGGGGGGGAACAGGTTCTTC.

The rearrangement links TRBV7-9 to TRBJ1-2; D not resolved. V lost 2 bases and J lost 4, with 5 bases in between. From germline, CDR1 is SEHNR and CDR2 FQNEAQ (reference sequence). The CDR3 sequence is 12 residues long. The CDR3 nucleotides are TGTGCCAGCAGCTTAATCTCCTATGGCTACACCTTC. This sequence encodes CASSLISYGYTF.

The CDR3 DNA reads TGTGCCAGCAGCTTAGGCGGGGGGGTTAAGGTCGATGAGCAGTTCTTC. This translates into CASSLGGGVKVDEQFF. This chain links TRBV7-6 with TRBJ2-1, with 9 bases fitting TRBD2. V lost 1 base and J lost 8; bases outside the gene matches: 9. CDR1 and CDR2 from the germline V gene are SGHVS and FNYEAQ. There are 16 residues in the CDR3. The variable domain in full, completed from reference TRBV7-6 and TRBJ2-1, reads GAGVSQSPRYKVTKRGQDVALRCDPISGHVSLYWYRQALGQGPEFLTYFNYEAQQDKSGLPNDRFSAERPEGSISTLTIQRTEQRDSAMYRCASSLGGGVKVDEQFFGPGTRLTVL.

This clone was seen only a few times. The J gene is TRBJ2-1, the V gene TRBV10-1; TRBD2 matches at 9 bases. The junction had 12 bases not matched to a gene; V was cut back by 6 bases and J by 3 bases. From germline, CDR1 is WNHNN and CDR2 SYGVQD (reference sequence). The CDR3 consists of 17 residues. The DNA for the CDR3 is TGCGCCAGCAGCGTCGATCCTAGCGGGACGTTCTACAATGAGCAGTTCTTC. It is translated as CASSVDPSGTFYNEQFF.

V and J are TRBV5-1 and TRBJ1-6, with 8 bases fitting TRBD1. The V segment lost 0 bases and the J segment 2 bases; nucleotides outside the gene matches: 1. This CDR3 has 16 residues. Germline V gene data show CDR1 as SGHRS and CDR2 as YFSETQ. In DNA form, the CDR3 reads TGCGCCAGCAGCTTGGGGGACAGGACCTATAATTCACCCCTCCACTTT. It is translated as CASSLGDRTYNSPLHF.

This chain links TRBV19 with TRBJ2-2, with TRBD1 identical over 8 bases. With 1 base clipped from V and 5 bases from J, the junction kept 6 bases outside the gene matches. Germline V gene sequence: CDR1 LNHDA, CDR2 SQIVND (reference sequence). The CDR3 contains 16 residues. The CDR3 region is CASSIGAGGFTGELFF. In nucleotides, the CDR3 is TGTGCCAGTAGTATAGGGGCAGGGGGCTTTACCGGGGAGCTGTTTTTT.

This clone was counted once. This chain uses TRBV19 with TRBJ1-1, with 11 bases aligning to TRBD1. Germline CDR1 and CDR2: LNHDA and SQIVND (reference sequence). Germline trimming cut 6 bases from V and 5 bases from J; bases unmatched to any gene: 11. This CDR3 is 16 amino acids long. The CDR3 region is CASRYPGTGGSTEAFF. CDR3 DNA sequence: TGTGCCAGTAGATACCCCGGGACAGGGGGGAGTACTGAAGCTTTCTTT.

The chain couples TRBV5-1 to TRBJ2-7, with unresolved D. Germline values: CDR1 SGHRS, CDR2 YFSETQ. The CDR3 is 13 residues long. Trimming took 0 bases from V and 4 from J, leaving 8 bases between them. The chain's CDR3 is CASSLGTVYEQYF. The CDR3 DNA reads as TGCGCCAGCAGCTTGGGGACCGTATACGAGCAGTACTTC.

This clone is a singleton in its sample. The CDR3 here is CASSYGSNYNSPLHF. The CDR3 nucleotides are TGTGCCAGCAGTTATGGATCGAACTATAATTCACCCCTCCACTTT. The gene calls are TRBV6-4 and TRBJ1-6; no firm D call. The CDR3 contains 15 residues. V lost 5 bases, J lost 3 bases, and 11 bases lay in between. Germline V gives CDR1 MRHNA, CDR2 SNTAGT.

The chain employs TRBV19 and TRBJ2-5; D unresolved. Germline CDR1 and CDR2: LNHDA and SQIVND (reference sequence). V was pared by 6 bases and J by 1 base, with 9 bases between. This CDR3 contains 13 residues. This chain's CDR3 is CASSPGRQETQYF. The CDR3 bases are TGTGCCAGTAGCCCCGGACGCCAAGAGACCCAGTACTTC.

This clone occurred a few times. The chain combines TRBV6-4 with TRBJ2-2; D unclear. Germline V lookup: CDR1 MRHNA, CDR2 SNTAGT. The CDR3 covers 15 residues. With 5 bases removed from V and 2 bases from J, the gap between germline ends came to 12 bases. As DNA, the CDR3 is TGTGCCAGCAGTCCCCGAGAACACAACACCGGGGAGCTGTTTTTT. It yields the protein CASSPREHNTGELFF.

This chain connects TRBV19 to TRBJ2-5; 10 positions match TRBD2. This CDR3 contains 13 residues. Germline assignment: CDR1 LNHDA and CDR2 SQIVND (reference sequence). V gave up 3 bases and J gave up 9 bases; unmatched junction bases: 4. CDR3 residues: CASSIPGLAAQYF. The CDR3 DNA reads TGTGCCAGTAGTATTCCCGGACTAGCGGCCCAGTACTTC.

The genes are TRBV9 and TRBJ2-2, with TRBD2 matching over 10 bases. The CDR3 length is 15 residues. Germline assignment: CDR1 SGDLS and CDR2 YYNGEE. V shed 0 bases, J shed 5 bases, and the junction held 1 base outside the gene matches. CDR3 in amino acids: CASSVGLAGTGELFF. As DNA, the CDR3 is TGTGCCAGCAGCGTAGGACTAGCGGGTACCGGGGAGCTGTTTTTT.

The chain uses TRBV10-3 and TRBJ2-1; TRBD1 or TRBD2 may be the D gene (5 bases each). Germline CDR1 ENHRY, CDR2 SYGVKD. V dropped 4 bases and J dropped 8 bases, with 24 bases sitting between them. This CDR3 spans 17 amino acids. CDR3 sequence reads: CAISVSSRGQLGHEQFF. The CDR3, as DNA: TGTGCCATCAGTGTCTCTTCTCGGGGCCAGCTCGGCCATGAGCAGTTCTTC.

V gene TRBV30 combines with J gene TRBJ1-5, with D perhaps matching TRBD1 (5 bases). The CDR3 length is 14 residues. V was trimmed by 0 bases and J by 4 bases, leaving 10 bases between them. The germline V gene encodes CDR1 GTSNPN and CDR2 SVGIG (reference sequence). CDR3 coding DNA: TGTGCCTGGAGTGTACGGCAGGGTAATCAGCCCCAGCATTTT. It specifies CAWSVRQGNQPQHF. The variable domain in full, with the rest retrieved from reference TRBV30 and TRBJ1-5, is SQTIHQWPATLVQPVGSPLSLECTVEGTSNPNLYWYRQAAGRGLQLLFYSVGIGQISSEVPQNLSASRPQDRQFILSSKKLLLSDSGFYLCAWSVRQGNQPQHFGDGTRLSIL.

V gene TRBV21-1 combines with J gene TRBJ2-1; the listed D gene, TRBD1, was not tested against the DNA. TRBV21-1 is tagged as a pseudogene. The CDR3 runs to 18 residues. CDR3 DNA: TGTGCCAGCAGCAAAGGGGCCCTGGACAGGGGACATTACAATGAGCAGTTCTTC. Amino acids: CASSKGALDRGHYNEQFF.